The clone carrying this TCR beta chain appeared a single time. Its antigen remains unidentified. This entry is derived from a study of T cell responses to AZD1222 COVID-19 vaccine. Study outcomes and limitations: Donors in the cohort were predominantly white British and more often female, and clonal diversity was possibly underestimated.

The CDR3 totals 16 residues. Germline V gene sequence: CDR1 MNHEY, CDR2 SVGAGI. Trimming took off 0 bases at V and 2 bases at J, with 13 bases between the two ends. Only in-frame clones appear in the TCRdb table, and some are missing; sequencing was by immunoSEQ multiplex PCR. Altogether about 180,000 clones are present, almost 90% being singletons, with the ten largest covering approximately 8%. This clonotype was obtained from an adult in good health. J is TRBJ1-1 and V is TRBV6-5; D is unresolved. The sequenced sample was peripheral blood, obtained on day 0 of AZD1222 vaccination. The CDR3 bases are TGTGCCAGCAGTTACTCGAGTTGGAGTCCTAACACTGAAGCTTTCTTT. This encodes CASSYSSWSPNTEAFF.